This T cell receptor beta chain is from a study of vaccination and CD4 T cells after COVID-19. Notes on this clonotype: Its antigen is still unknown.

Sequencing of the DNA from cultured CD4+ T cells was carried out with the Oncomine TCR Beta short-read assay. TCRdb called the PCR reads again in MiXCR, with one record for every CDR3 protein. The table has 9,500 to 15,000 distinct CDR3 sequences, 60% seen once. The germline CDR1 and CDR2 sequences are SGHTA and FQGNSA. This CDR3 contains 17 residues. V dropped 5 bases and J dropped 0; count of bases not matched to a gene: 5. The treatment denotes: approximately 9-day PBMC culture with coronavirus spike peptide pools or control peptides (ViraFEST assay). The sample taken for sequencing was CD4+ T cells from blood, cultured in vitro. This rearrangement joins TRBV7-2 to TRBJ2-1; TRBD2 agrees at 12 bases. This TCR was sampled from a human donor who had recovered from COVID-19. The CDR3 nucleotides read TGTGCCAGCAGCCCGTGGACTAGCGGGACCTCCTACAATGAGCAGTTCTTC. Translation gives CASSPWTSGTSYNEQFF.